The 8 T cell receptor beta chains below all came from one sample that was sequenced in a study of PD-1 blockade in classical Hodgkin lymphoma. Method: immunoSEQ multiplex PCR; TCRdb's copy keeps in-frame clones and lacks some. Of fewer than 65,000 clones in the sample, 75% to 90% were seen once. Every single patient, without exception, relapsed after autologous stem cell transplantation, and brentuximab vedotin exposure varied. Sequences were derived from peripheral blood mononuclear cells (PBMCs), sampled at baseline. All receptors come from a human donor with classical Hodgkin lymphoma.

This sequence joins TRBV30 and TRBJ1-5, with D possibly TRBD1 on 5 matching bases. Germline CDR1 and CDR2: GTSNPN and SVGIG (reference sequence). V was trimmed by 1 base and J by 6 bases, leaving 10 bases between them. This CDR3 has 13 amino acids. The CDR3 protein is CAWSDRYSQPQHF. DNA of the CDR3: TGTGCCTGGAGTGACAGGTATTCTCAGCCCCAGCATTTT.

In its sample, this clone was seen once. This chain uses TRBV4-2 with TRBJ2-5; TRBD2 might be the D (6 bases). Looked up from germline, CDR1 is LGHNA and CDR2 is YNFKEQ. The CDR3 runs to 15 residues. V was shortened by 5 bases and J by 2 bases, with 15 bases between the two germline ends. CDR3 region: CASSSTGLIQETQYF. The CDR3 DNA reads as TGTGCCAGCAGCTCCACCGGACTAATTCAAGAGACCCAGTACTTC.

This chain links TRBV6-5 with TRBJ2-5, with 11 bases matching TRBD2. The CDR3 is made up of 15 amino acids. The germline CDR1 and CDR2 sequences are MNHEY and SVGAGI. V lost 4 bases and J lost 3; bases outside the gene matches: 4. The chain's CDR3 is CASSLAGGPKETQYF. CDR3 sequence (DNA): TGTGCCAGCAGTTTAGCGGGGGGGCCGAAAGAGACCCAGTACTTC.

CDR3 DNA sequence: TGTGCCAGCAGCTCAGACGGCTACGAGCAGTACTTC. Amino acids: CASSSDGYEQYF. The chain carries TRBV7-9 and TRBJ2-7, with unresolved D. V gave up 4 bases and J gave up 3 bases, with 7 bases separating them. Germline lookup yields CDR1 SEHNR and CDR2 FQNEAQ (reference sequence). CDR3 length: 12 residues.

The chain recombines TRBV30 with TRBJ2-2, with 9 bases lining up with TRBD2. The CDR3 spans 15 residues. The germline CDR1 and CDR2 sequences are GTSNPN and SVGIG (reference sequence). V dropped 5 bases and J dropped 0; count of bases not matched to a gene: 4. CDR3 region: CAWSRGGANTGELFF. In nucleotides, the CDR3 is TGTGCCTGGTCACGCGGGGGGGCGAACACCGGGGAGCTGTTTTTT.

The V and J genes are TRBV29-1 and TRBJ1-5; TRBD1 matches 10 bases. Germline V CDR1 and CDR2: SQVTM, ANQGSEA. V was clipped by 4 bases and J by 4 bases; unmatched bases: 1. The CDR3 sequence is 13 residues long. The CDR3 loop is CSVAGQGNQPQHF. The CDR3 region has the DNA TGCAGCGTTGCGGGACAGGGGAATCAGCCCCAGCATTTT.

The chain is built from TRBV6-1 and TRBJ1-4; D is unclear. The CDR3 loop spans 15 amino acids. V was cut by 6 bases and J by 8 bases, with 19 bases left in between. Germline V lookup: CDR1 MNHNS, CDR2 SASEGT. CDR3 DNA: TGTGCCAGCAGCACCCAGCCCCGGTCCGGGGAAAAACTGTTTTTT. Its translation: CASSTQPRSGEKLFF.

The chain couples TRBV28 to TRBJ2-1, with D perhaps matching TRBD1 (5 bases). Per germline, CDR1 MDHEN and CDR2 SYDVKM. This CDR3 has 13 amino acids. V was trimmed by 6 bases and J by 7 bases, leaving 13 bases between them. The CDR3 DNA reads as TGTGCCAGCAGCCAGGGCCCTACTAATGAGCAGTTCTTC. This sequence encodes CASSQGPTNEQFF. The complete variable domain, with remaining parts taken from reference TRBV28 and TRBJ2-1, reads DVKVTQSSRYLVKRTGEKVFLECVQDMDHENMFWYRQDPGLGLRLIYFSYDVKMKEKGDIPEGYSVSREKKERFSLILESASTNQTSMYLCASSQGPTNEQFFGPGTRLTVL.